This is a list of T cell receptor beta chains from one sample in a study of blood T cell repertoires in COVID-19. Produced via immunoSEQ multiplex PCR; TCRdb's table is partial and in-frame only. The repertoire holds approximately 190,000 clones, with about 88% as singletons. Sequenced input: PBMCs or T cells enriched from blood (not recorded which). All receptors derive from a woman aged 40-49 years in a cohort exposed to, infected with or recovered from COVID-19 (not recorded which). CDR3s leave out the opening cysteine and the closing phenylalanine or tryptophan. Fields, in order: V gene, J gene, CDR3 length, CDR3 protein.

v_gene: TRBV9
j_gene: TRBJ1-6
len: 14
CDR3aa: ASSAGTGGRNSPLH

v_gene: TRBV2
j_gene: TRBJ1-6
len: 15
CDR3aa: ASSEGGGRRYNSPLH

v_gene: TRBV29-1
j_gene: TRBJ2-7
len: 13
CDR3aa: SVEWTVLGSYEQY

v_gene: TRBV5-1
j_gene: TRBJ1-1
len: 15
CDR3aa: ASSAYRGPWMNTEAF

v_gene: TRBV27
j_gene: TRBJ2-2
len: 12
CDR3aa: ASRREVRAGELF

v_gene: TRBV6-5
j_gene: TRBJ1-2
len: 12
CDR3aa: ASSYSRPGPGYT

v_gene: TRBV4-3
j_gene: TRBJ2-1
len: 14
CDR3aa: ASSRVATGSYNEQF

v_gene: TRBV20-1
j_gene: TRBJ2-5
len: 11
CDR3aa: SASNRGQETQY

v_gene: TRBV19
j_gene: TRBJ1-3
len: 14
CDR3aa: ASSWSGDIAGNTIY

v_gene: TRBV14
j_gene: TRBJ2-2
len: 14
CDR3aa: ASSQVAGPNTGELF

v_gene: TRBV5-1
j_gene: TRBJ1-6
len: 12
CDR3aa: ASSLRGGNSPLH

v_gene: TRBV5-5
j_gene: TRBJ2-2
len: 13
CDR3aa: ASSPQRGGTGELF

v_gene: TRBV5-6
j_gene: TRBJ1-2
len: 12
CDR3aa: ASLRTGAGYGYT

v_gene: TRBV6-6
j_gene: TRBJ1-2
len: 12
CDR3aa: ASSTPEGGYRYT

v_gene: TRBV3-1/TRBV3-2
j_gene: TRBJ2-5
len: 11
CDR3aa: ASSLAAEETQY

v_gene: TRBV4-3
j_gene: TRBJ2-1
len: 16
CDR3aa: ASSPAKSGPSSYNEQF

v_gene: TRBV28
j_gene: TRBJ2-5
len: 14
CDR3aa: ASSQLGSDREETQY

v_gene: TRBV5-1
j_gene: TRBJ2-3
len: 14
CDR3aa: ASSSNSGGMSDTQY

v_gene: TRBV5-6
j_gene: TRBJ1-2
len: 13
CDR3aa: ASSLRTGGYYGYT

v_gene: TRBV7-8
j_gene: TRBJ1-2
len: 11
CDR3aa: ASSSGSGYGYT

v_gene: TRBV19
j_gene: TRBJ1-2
len: 12
CDR3aa: ASSIDRRASGYT

v_gene: TRBV5-1
j_gene: TRBJ2-5
len: 12
CDR3aa: ASSPEGREETQY

v_gene: TRBV30
j_gene: TRBJ2-7
len: 14
CDR3aa: AWSVRYGTSTYEQY

v_gene: TRBV5-1
j_gene: TRBJ1-1
len: 13
CDR3aa: ASSETQGAGTEAF

v_gene: TRBV7-2
j_gene: TRBJ1-5
len: 13
CDR3aa: ASSLRGGGNQPQH

v_gene: TRBV13
j_gene: TRBJ2-5
len: 15
CDR3aa: ASSLAASGGAQETQY

v_gene: TRBV29-1
j_gene: TRBJ1-5
len: 11
CDR3aa: SVGRDRDQPQH

v_gene: TRBV29-1
j_gene: TRBJ1-3
len: 11
CDR3aa: SVRGGGLNTIY

v_gene: TRBV4-1
j_gene: TRBJ2-7
len: 12
CDR3aa: ASSPGLENYEQY

v_gene: TRBV5-4
j_gene: TRBJ2-7
len: 12
CDR3aa: ASSLVAGTYEQY

v_gene: TRBV5-4
j_gene: TRBJ2-7
len: 12
CDR3aa: ASSYLGTGGEQY

v_gene: TRBV24-1
j_gene: TRBJ2-3
len: 12
CDR3aa: ATSDWGRPDTQY

v_gene: TRBV19
j_gene: TRBJ1-1
len: 13
CDR3aa: ASSIEREMNTEAF

v_gene: TRBV7-9
j_gene: TRBJ2-4
len: 16
CDR3aa: ASSPHHSGTRTKNIQY

v_gene: TRBV5-5
j_gene: TRBJ1-2
len: 10
CDR3aa: ASSSQPGGYT

v_gene: TRBV5-6
j_gene: TRBJ2-1
len: 12
CDR3aa: ASSLGTSTNEQF

v_gene: TRBV6-2/TRBV6-3
j_gene: TRBJ2-7
len: 15
CDR3aa: ASSHGLLAGGSLEQY

v_gene: TRBV6-5
j_gene: TRBJ2-5
len: 13
CDR3aa: ASTRLAGSQETQY